This T cell receptor (beta chain) was recovered during a study of shared clonotypes between healthy human individuals. Study summary: A donor's plate count was three for CD4 naive and three for CD4 memory; CD8 naive had two and CD8 memory one.

Turning to this clone: Its antigen is not identified.

General study results and limits: Even with large depth, rarefaction showed that sorted-subset sequencing was incomplete.

The V and J ends lost 4 bases and 3 bases, in that order; junction bases with no gene match: 6. Germline-derived CDR1 and CDR2 are MGHDK and SYGVNS. The CDR3 is 14 residues long. Deep level was the assay's run setting. The data were produced by immunoSEQ multiplex PCR, yet TCRdb's version contains in-frame clones alone and is incomplete. The sample shows roughly 760,000 clones, about 74% of them seen only once. Sequences were obtained from memory CD4+ T cells sorted from blood. Subset defined: CD45RA-negative fraction. V and J are TRBV25-1 and TRBJ2-7, with 7 positions matching TRBD2. This clonotype was obtained from a woman in her twenties or thirties in good health. Here the CDR3 DNA reads TGTGCCAGCAGTGCGACTAGCCTCAACTACGAGCAGTACTTC. This sequence encodes CASSATSLNYEQYF.